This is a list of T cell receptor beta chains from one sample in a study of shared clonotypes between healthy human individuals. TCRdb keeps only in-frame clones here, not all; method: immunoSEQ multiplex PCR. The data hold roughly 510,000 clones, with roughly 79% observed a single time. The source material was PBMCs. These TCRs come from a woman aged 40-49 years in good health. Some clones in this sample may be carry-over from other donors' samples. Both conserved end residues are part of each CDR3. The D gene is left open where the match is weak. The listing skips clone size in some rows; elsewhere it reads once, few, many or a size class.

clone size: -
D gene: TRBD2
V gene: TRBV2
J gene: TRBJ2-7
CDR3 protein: CARPSGLAGVREQYF
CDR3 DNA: TGTGCCAGACCCTCTGGTCTAGCGGGAGTGCGAGAGCAGTACTTC

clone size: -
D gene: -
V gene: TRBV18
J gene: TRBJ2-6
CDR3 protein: CASTDRTASGANVLTF
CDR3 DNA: TGTGCCAGCACCGATCGGACAGCCTCTGGGGCCAACGTCCTGACTTTC

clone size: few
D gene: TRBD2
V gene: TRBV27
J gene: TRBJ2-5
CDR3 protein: CASSFWSAGATETQYF
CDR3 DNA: TGTGCCAGCAGTTTCTGGTCGGCGGGAGCCACAGAGACCCAGTACTTC

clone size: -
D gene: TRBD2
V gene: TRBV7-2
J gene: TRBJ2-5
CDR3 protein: CASSSAGTSGQETQYF
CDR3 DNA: TGTGCCAGCAGCTCGGCCGGGACTAGCGGCCAAGAGACCCAGTACTTC

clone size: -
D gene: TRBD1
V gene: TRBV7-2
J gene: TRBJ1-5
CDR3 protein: CASSYRPPGQTINQPQHF
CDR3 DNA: TGTGCCAGCAGCTACCGACCGCCGGGACAGACTATTAATCAGCCCCAGCATTTT

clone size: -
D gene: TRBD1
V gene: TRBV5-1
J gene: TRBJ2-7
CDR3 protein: CASSLEGASYEQYF
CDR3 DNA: TGCGCCAGCAGCTTGGAGGGGGCCTCCTACGAGCAGTACTTC

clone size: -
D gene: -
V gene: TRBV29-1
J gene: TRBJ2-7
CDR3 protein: CSVAGTGGAEQYF
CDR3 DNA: TGCAGCGTCGCCGGGACGGGGGGCGCCGAGCAGTACTTC

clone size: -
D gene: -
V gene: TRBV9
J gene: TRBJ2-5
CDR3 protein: CASSSDPALETQYF
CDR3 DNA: TGTGCCAGCAGCTCAGACCCGGCGTTGGAGACCCAGTACTTC

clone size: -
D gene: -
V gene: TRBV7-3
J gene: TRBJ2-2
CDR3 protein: CASSLRGNTGELFF
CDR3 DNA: TGTGCCAGCAGCTTAAGGGGTAACACCGGGGAGCTGTTTTTT

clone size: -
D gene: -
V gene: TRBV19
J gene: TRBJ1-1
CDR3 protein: CASSEGYGTEAFF
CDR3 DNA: TGTGCCAGTAGTGAGGGTTATGGAACTGAAGCTTTCTTT

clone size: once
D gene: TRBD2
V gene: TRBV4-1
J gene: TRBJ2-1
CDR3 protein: CASSQDLLAGGHEQFF
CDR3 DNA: TGCGCCAGCAGCCAAGATTTGTTAGCGGGTGGTCATGAGCAGTTCTTC

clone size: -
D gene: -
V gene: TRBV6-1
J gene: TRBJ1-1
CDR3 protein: CASSERWDRFEAFF
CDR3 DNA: TGTGCCAGCAGTGAAAGATGGGATAGGTTTGAAGCTTTCTTT

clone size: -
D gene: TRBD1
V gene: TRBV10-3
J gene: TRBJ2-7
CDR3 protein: CAILSGTGDPYEQYF
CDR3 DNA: TGTGCCATCCTCTCCGGGACAGGGGACCCCTACGAGCAGTACTTC

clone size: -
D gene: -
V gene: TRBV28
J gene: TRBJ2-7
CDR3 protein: CASRVGGFDEQYF
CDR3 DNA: TGTGCCAGCAGAGTAGGGGGTTTCGACGAGCAGTACTTC

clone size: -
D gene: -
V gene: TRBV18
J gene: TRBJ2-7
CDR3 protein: CASSQSGEGNEQYF
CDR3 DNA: TGTGCCAGCTCCCAGAGCGGCGAAGGGAACGAGCAGTACTTC

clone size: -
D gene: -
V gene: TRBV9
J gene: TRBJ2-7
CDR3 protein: CASSTGPSGEQYF
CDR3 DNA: TGTGCCAGCAGCACCGGACCCTCGGGGGAGCAGTACTTC